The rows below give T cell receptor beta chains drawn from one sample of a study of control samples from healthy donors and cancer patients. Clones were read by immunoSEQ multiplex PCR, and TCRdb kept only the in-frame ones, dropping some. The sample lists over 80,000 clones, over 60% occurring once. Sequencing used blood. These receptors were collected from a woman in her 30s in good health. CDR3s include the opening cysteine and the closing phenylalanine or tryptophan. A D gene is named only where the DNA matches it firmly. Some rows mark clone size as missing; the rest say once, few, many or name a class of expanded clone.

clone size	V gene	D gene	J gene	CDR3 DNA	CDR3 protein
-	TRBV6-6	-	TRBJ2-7	TGTGCCAGCAGCGTTCGGGGGACCCACTACGAGCAGTACTTC	CASSVRGTHYEQYF
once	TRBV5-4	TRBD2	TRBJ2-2	TGTGCCAGCAGCATCGCTAGCGGGGTTATTACCGGGGAGCTGTTTTTT	CASSIASGVITGELFF
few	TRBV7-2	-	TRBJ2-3	TGTGCCAGCAGCTTAAGAGCCGGGTCCATGGATACGCAGTATTTT	CASSLRAGSMDTQYF
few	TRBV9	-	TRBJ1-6	TGTGCCAGCAGCGTAGGCCTCACCTTGCCCCTCCACTTT	CASSVGLTLPLHF
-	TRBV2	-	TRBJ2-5	TGTGCCAGCAGTGAACGGGCGGAGACCCAGTACTTC	CASSERAETQYF
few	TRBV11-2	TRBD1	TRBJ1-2	TGTGCCAGCAGCCGACAGGTCGGGACAGGGCGGTATGGCTACACCTTC	CASSRQVGTGRYGYTF
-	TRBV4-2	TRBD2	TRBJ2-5	TGTGCCAGCAGCCAAGCCGAGACAGGGACTAGCGGGGGGGGTAGGGAGACCCAGTACTTC	CASSQAETGTSGGGRETQYF
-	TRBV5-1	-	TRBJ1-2	TGCGCCAGCAGCTTCAGCATGATGGCTAATGGCTACACCTTC	CASSFSMMANGYTF
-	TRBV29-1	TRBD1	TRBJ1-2	TGCAGCGTTGAGGGACAGGTCTATGGCTACACCTTC	CSVEGQVYGYTF
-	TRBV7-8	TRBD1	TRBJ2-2	TGTGCCAGCAGCCCCCAAGACAGGGTGTACACCGGGGAGCTGTTTTTT	CASSPQDRVYTGELFF
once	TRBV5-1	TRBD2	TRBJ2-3	TGCGCCTCAAACCTTGGGACTAGCGGGGGGTCTAGCACAGATACGCAGTATTTT	CASNLGTSGGSSTDTQYF
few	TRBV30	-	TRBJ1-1	TGTGCCTGGAGTGTACGTTTTAGGGTGGTAGACCCGAACACTGAAGCTTTCTTT	CAWSVRFRVVDPNTEAFF
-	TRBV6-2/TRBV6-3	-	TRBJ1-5	TGTGCCAGCAGTTATTCCGGATATAGCAATCAGCCCCAGCATTTT	CASSYSGYSNQPQHF
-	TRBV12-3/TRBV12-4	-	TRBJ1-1	TGTGCCAGCAGTTTTTCCACTGAAGCTTTCTTT	CASSFSTEAFF
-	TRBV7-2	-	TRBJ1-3	TGTGCCAGCAGCTTATCCCGAGGGGGGCAGGGAAACACCATATATTTT	CASSLSRGGQGNTIYF
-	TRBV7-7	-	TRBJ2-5	TGTGCTAGCAGCCAAGGTTACCAAGAGACCCAGTACTTC	CASSQGYQETQYF
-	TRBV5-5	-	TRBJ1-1	TGTGCCAGCAGCTTGGCCTCGGGGATAGGCGCGGGAAACACTGAAGCTTTCTTT	CASSLASGIGAGNTEAFF
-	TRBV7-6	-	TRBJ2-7	TGTGCCAGCAGCCGCTATCCTGGTTCCTACGAGCAGTACTTC	CASSRYPGSYEQYF
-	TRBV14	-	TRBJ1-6	TGTGCCAGCAGCCCCTTTGCCGGGACAAAAAATTCACCCCTCCACTTT	CASSPFAGTKNSPLHF
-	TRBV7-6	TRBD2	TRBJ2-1	TGTGCCAGCAGCCCCGGACTAGCGGGGGACACCTACAATGAGCAGTTCTTC	CASSPGLAGDTYNEQFF
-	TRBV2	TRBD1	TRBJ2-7	TGTGCCAGCAGTGAGGGCGGGACAGGGTTACGGAGGTACTTC	CASSEGGTGLRRYF
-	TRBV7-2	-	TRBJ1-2	TGTGCCAGCAGCTTAGCGCTTTCAGGGAGGGCCTATGGCTACACCTTC	CASSLALSGRAYGYTF
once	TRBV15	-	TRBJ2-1	TGTGCCACCAGCAGAGATTCCGGAAACTCCTACAATGAGCAGTTCTTC	CATSRDSGNSYNEQFF
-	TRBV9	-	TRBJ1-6	TGTGCCAGCAGCCCAAAGGAGAGGAGTTCACCCCTCCACTTT	CASSPKERSSPLHF